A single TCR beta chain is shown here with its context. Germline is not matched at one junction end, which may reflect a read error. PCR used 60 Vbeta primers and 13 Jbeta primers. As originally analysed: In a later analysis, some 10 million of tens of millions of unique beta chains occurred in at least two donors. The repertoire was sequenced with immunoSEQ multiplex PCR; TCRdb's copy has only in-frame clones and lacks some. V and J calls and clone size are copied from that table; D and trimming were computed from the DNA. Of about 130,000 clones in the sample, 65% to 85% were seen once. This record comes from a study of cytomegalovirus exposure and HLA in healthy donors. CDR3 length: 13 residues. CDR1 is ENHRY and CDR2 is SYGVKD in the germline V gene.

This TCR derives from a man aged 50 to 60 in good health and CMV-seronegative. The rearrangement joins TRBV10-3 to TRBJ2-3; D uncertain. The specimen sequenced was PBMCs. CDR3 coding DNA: TGTGCAATCAGTGAGCGAGGTTCAGATACGCAGTATTTT. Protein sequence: CAISERGSDTQYF.